A selection of T cell receptor beta chains follows, all from one sample in a study of response to subunit inactivated influenza vaccine. TCRdb re-called the RT-PCR reads through MiXCR, storing one row per CDR3 protein. The data hold just over 300,000 distinct CDR3 sequences, with around a fifth observed a single time. The material was PBMCs from blood, obtained less than 22 months after vaccination. The receptors originated from a man between 45 and 75 years old who received an inactivated influenza vaccine. Each CDR3 is given with its conserved first and last residue.

cdr3_aa	v_call	cdr3_length	j_call
CASSERRGVGELFF	TRBV2	14	TRBJ2-2
CASSQTRLTYEQYF	TRBV2	14	TRBJ2-7
CASSPPGWEETQYF	TRBV6-1	14	TRBJ2-5
CAISPQVVGSGANVLTF	TRBV10-3	17	TRBJ2-6
CASSEARAGGSNQPQHF	TRBV6-1	17	TRBJ1-5
CSARRDSYSYEQYF	TRBV20-1	14	TRBJ2-7
CASSFRGQATNEKLFF	TRBV5-5	16	TRBJ1-4
CASRIFSGTGSYEQYF	TRBV6-1	16	TRBJ2-7
CASSELRRYTF	TRBV25-1	11	TRBJ1-2
CASSPSWMSRRDYGYTF	TRBV4-3	17	TRBJ1-2
CASSQTGNNERLYF	TRBV12-3/TRBV12-4	14	TRBJ2-7
CASSFGQGGYNEQFF	TRBV27	15	TRBJ2-1
CASSYGGAGRYEQYF	TRBV6-5	15	TRBJ2-7
CSVGGSLTGVQYF	TRBV29-1	13	TRBJ2-7
CASSPSTWAGGELFF	TRBV28	15	TRBJ2-2
CASSFINVRGPDYEQYF	TRBV7-9	17	TRBJ2-7
CSARDRGGSQPQHF	TRBV20-1	14	TRBJ1-5
CASSYRDRQNTEAFF	TRBV6-7	15	TRBJ1-1
CASSYSWTGRTSTDTQYF	TRBV6-5	18	TRBJ2-3
CAISDRNGANVLTF	TRBV10-3	14	TRBJ2-6
CASSLQTGSTEAFF	TRBV12-3/TRBV12-4	14	TRBJ1-1
CASSESLAGYFSNTGELFF	TRBV10-1	19	TRBJ2-2
CASSRGQVGTGNTIYF	TRBV6-1	16	TRBJ1-3
CASSQETRHPYGYTF	TRBV3-1	15	TRBJ1-2
CASSSRQGTPYEQYF	TRBV5-1	15	TRBJ2-7
CASSKTGRVTEAFF	TRBV6-1	14	TRBJ1-1
CASSHYRVDEQFF	TRBV4-2	13	TRBJ2-1
CASSIQGARYGYTF	TRBV19	14	TRBJ1-2
CASSYSASPTYEQYF	TRBV6-5	15	TRBJ2-7
CASSQGTLLGSTEAFF	TRBV3-1	16	TRBJ1-1
CASSPAGYSYNEQFF	TRBV12-3/TRBV12-4	15	TRBJ2-1
CASMGGARTGELFF	TRBV27	14	TRBJ2-2
CASSPLAGGAFF	TRBV6-5	12	TRBJ1-1
CSARVFGAEAFF	TRBV20-1	12	TRBJ1-1
CSARTGTGGRNEKLFF	TRBV20-1	16	TRBJ1-4
CAISGPGQGRHEQYF	TRBV10-3	15	TRBJ2-7
CASSLTAQGVETQYF	TRBV7-8	15	TRBJ2-5
CASSLERNYPYEQYF	TRBV28	15	TRBJ2-7
CASSRQGAAGNTIYF	TRBV6-1	15	TRBJ1-3
CASSARDSTNSYEQYF	TRBV21-1	16	TRBJ2-7
CSARKPGQGDPANYGYTF	TRBV20-1	18	TRBJ1-2
CASSPSGGFGSPLHF	TRBV6-1	15	TRBJ1-6
CASSQGGLAGTGELFF	TRBV7-2	16	TRBJ2-2
CASRNSGLAGTGELFF	TRBV28	16	TRBJ2-2
CASSPGTVGSGNTIYF	TRBV18	16	TRBJ1-3
CASSDVTRNSPLHF	TRBV5-1	14	TRBJ1-6
CASREQATGSPNTEAFF	TRBV5-1	17	TRBJ1-1
CASSLAQGAYPDTQYF	TRBV12-3/TRBV12-4	16	TRBJ2-3
CASSQAPGELFF	TRBV3-1	12	TRBJ2-2
CASSPRQWEKLFF	TRBV12-3/TRBV12-4	13	TRBJ1-4
CASSPFVESGNTIYF	TRBV18	15	TRBJ1-3
CASSPGLNEQFF	TRBV18	12	TRBJ2-1
CASSPADFSRTEAYF	TRBV19	15	TRBJ1-1
CSAFPRGYEQYF	TRBV20-1	12	TRBJ2-7
CASSLGGLGYTF	TRBV28	12	TRBJ1-2
CASSLRTQQETQYF	TRBV12-3/TRBV12-4	14	TRBJ2-5